This entry describes one TCR beta chain. The antigen it binds to is not known. No base qualities exist here, and no much larger clone lies one base off it. The library was prepared using the immunoSEQ multiplex PCR assay. For most patients, genomic DNA was isolated with the Qiagen DNeasy Blood and Tissue Kit and shipped frozen to Adaptive Biotechnologies for TCR sequencing. High-throughput TCR-beta CDR3 sequencing of genomic DNA from most patients was performed by Adaptive Biotechnologies. Per the original workflow: Adaptive's ImmunoSEQ software was the source of the TCR sequencing data for 18 patients, while a few other patients were processed with MiXCR and VDJtools. CD4 versus CD8 sorting errors were corrected by removing sequences found in both subsets at a frequency ratio below 5:1. CDR3 nucleotide sequences shared between donor and recipient were removed because the origin of such sequences could not be assigned. To be classed as alloreactive, a clone needed at least 2-fold expansion over unstimulated cells and a minimum CFSE-low frequency of 0.002% (template counts) or 0.001% (read counts). Clones detected in sequenced pre-transplant spleen, lymph node, or MLR CFSE-low populations of the donor or recipient were defined as mappable. The cumulative frequency of alloreactive clones was calculated as a percentage of all sequences, weighted by copy number. What TCRdb holds here is the immuneACCESS table cut down to in-frame rearrangements. Part of the clones is not present; checked against another copy, under half of the missing clones reflect an unresolved V gene, and the others are unexplained. Clonal size and the V and J genes are those of that table, whereas D and trimming came from the DNA. This sample holds roughly 100,000 clones; under 95% were observed only once. The ten largest clones add up to over 0.06% of the sample.

The time point label, read with the paper, signifies: cells obtained before transplantation from donor or recipient. CD3+CD4+ and CD3+CD8+ populations were FACS-sorted from unstimulated pre-transplant donor and recipient cells taken from spleen or lymph nodes. This entry comes from a study of graft-versus-host responses after intestinal transplantation listed by TCRdb under 2021. General notes on the study: Recipients received multivisceral, liver-intestinal, or isolated intestinal transplants. All recipients received anti-thymocyte globulin induction followed by maintenance tacrolimus and steroids for about three years. After intestinal transplantation, graft-versus-host and host-versus-graft alloreactive T cell clones in the graft, circulation and bone marrow were tracked using bulk TCR-beta CDR3 sequencing. To identify alloreactive clones, pre-transplant mixed lymphocyte reaction products were sequenced and then compared with unstimulated pre-transplant donor and recipient T cells. A cohort of about 25 intestinal transplant recipients, including one retransplant, was enrolled, and a few patients lacking pretransplant specimens were excluded. A peak of at least 4% donor T cells among recipient peripheral blood mononuclear cells was the definition used for donor T cell macrochimerism. Rather than being sequenced by the commercial service, samples from a few later patients were sequenced in-house on an Illumina MiSeq and processed with MiXCR.

The paper's findings and limits, for the study overall: Peak levels of circulating GvH clones were associated with declines in HvG clones early after transplant. High GvH to HvG T cell clonal ratios were observed in the allografts of patients with donor T cell macrochimerism. GvH clones were detected in recipient bone marrow, and some of these GvH clones were observed earlier in ileal mucosa or blood, consistent with an intestinal mucosal origin. The conclusions were limited by the relatively low number and heterogeneity of the intestinal transplant patients.

From cysteine to phenylalanine, the CDR3 is 17 amino acids long. CDR3 DNA only is kept here, 51 bases in frame from base 1. CDR1 and CDR2 are read off the germline V gene as SGDLS and YYNGEE. Germline trimming amounts to 4 bases on V and 2 bases on J, with 13 as the count of junction bases outside the gene matches. The chain links TRBV9 with TRBJ2-7; 9 bases in between match TRBD2. Specimen: unstimulated CD8+ T cells sorted from spleen or lymph node cells, collected before transplant. The TCR sequence derives from a human donor who was the organ donor for an intestinal transplant. The DNA sequence reads TGTGCCAGCAGCCCATCACGACTAGCGGATACACCCTACGAGCAGTACTTC. It translates to CASSPSRLADTPYEQYF.